This TCR beta chain was recorded in a study of CD4 and CD8 cells across lung adenocarcinoma regions. TCRdb reanalysed the PCR reads using MiXCR and keeps one entry per CDR3 protein. The sample holds under 30,000 distinct CDR3 sequences, about 50% seen once. The CDR3 sequence is 16 residues long. The V and J ends lost 6 bases and 0 bases respectively, with 12 bases between them. The V gene's germline CDR1 is MDHEN and CDR2 SYDVKM. This clonotype was counted many times. This chain links TRBV28 with TRBJ1-6; no firm D call. The TCR comes from a male donor with lung adenocarcinoma. The CD4 and CD8 labels of this study may be unreliable. Material: CD8+ T cells from the center of a lung tumor. The CDR3 sequence is CASRRRRNSYNSPLHF. CDR3 bases: TGTGCCAGCAGAAGACGCAGGAACTCCTATAATTCACCCCTCCACTTT. Variable domain in full (rest from reference TRBV28 and TRBJ1-6): DVKVTQSSRYLVKRTGEKVFLECVQDMDHENMFWYRQDPGLGLRLIYFSYDVKMKEKGDIPEGYSVSREKKERFSLILESASTNQTSMYLCASRRRRNSYNSPLHFGNGTRLTVT.